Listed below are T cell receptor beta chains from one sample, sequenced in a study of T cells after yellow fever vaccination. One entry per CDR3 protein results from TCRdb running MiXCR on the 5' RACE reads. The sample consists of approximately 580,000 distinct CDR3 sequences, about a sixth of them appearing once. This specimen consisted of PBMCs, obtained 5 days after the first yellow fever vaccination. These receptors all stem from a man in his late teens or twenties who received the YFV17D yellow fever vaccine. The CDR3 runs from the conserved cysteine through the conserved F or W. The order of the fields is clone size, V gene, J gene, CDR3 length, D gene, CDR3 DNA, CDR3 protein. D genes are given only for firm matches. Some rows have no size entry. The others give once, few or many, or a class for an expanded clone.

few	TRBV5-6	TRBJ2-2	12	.	TGTGCCAGCAGCCAGACAGCCGGGGAGCTGTTTTTT	CASSQTAGELFF
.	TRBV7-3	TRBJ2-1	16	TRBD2	TGTGCCAGCAGCCTTGATAGGGCTAGCGGGTACAATGAGCAGTTCTTC	CASSLDRASGYNEQFF
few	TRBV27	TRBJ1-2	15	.	TGTGCCAGCAGTTTATCGAGGGGGGGCAGCTATGGCTACACCTTC	CASSLSRGGSYGYTF
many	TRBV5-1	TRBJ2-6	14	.	TGTGCCAGCAGCCCTGACTCTGGGGCCAACGTCCTGACTTTC	CASSPDSGANVLTF
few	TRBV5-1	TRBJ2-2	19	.	TGCGCCAGCACTTCCCTGGCGGTCCAGGAGCTGGAGAACACCGGGGAGCTGTTTTTT	CASTSLAVQELENTGELFF
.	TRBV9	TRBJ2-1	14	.	TGTGCCAGCAGCCCCTGGGACATCCTCTATGAGCAGTTCTTC	CASSPWDILYEQFF
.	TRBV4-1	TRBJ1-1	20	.	TGCGCCAGCAGCCAAGATTGGGACGCCGGGGGTCGGGGTGGGAACACTGAAGCTTTCTTT	CASSQDWDAGGRGGNTEAFF
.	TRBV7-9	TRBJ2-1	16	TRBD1	TGTGCCAGCAGCCCGGACAGGGGTCCTTCCTACAATGAGCAGTTCTTC	CASSPDRGPSYNEQFF
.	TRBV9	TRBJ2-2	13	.	TGTGCCAGCAGCATTGACAATACCGGGGAGCTGTTTTTT	CASSIDNTGELFF
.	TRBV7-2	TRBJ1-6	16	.	TGTGCCAGCAGCCTACCTCGAGGCAGAGCCAACTCACCCCTCCACTTT	CASSLPRGRANSPLHF
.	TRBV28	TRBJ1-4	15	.	TGTGCCAGCAGTTTCCAGCAAGCAAGCAATGAAAAACTGTTTTTT	CASSFQQASNEKLFF
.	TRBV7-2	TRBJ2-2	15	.	TGTGCCAGCAGCCTCGTCTGGGGGCAGGCTGGGGAGCTGTTTTTT	CASSLVWGQAGELFF
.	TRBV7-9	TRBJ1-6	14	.	TGTGCCAGCGGGCGAACCCCGGCTAATTCACCCCTCCACTTT	CASGRTPANSPLHF
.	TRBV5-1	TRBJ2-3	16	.	TGCGCCAGCAGCCGCACGGAGCACCGAGGCACAGATACGCAGTATTTT	CASSRTEHRGTDTQYF
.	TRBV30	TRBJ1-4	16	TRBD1	TGTGCCTGGACGTTCTCTAGGACAGGTCTGGTTGAAAAACTGTTTTTT	CAWTFSRTGLVEKLFF
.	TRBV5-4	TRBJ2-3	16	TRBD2	TGTGCCAGCAGCTTGGGGACTAGCGGGGGCACAGATACGCAGTATTTT	CASSLGTSGGTDTQYF
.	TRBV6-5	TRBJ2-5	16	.	TGTGCCAGCAGTTACTCATCGAACTATCCATCGGGGACCCAGTACTTC	CASSYSSNYPSGTQYF
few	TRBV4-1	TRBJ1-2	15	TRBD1	TGCGCCAGCAGCCAAGCAGGACAGGGGGCGCTTGGCTACACCTTC	CASSQAGQGALGYTF
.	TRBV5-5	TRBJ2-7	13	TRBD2	TGTGCCAGCGCGGCGGGGGGGCGTCTTGAGCAGTACTTC	CASAAGGRLEQYF
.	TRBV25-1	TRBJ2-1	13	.	TGTGCCAGCAGTGATCGACTAGGGGGTGAGCAGTTCTTC	CASSDRLGGEQFF
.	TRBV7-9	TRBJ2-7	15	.	TGTGCCAGCAGCTCTTGGGACCTAGCCCCCTACGAGCAGTACTTC	CASSSWDLAPYEQYF
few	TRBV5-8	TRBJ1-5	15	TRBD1	TGTGCCAGCAGCCGGACAGGGGCGATAGGACAGCCCCAGCATTTT	CASSRTGAIGQPQHF
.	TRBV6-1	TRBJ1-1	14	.	TGTGCCAGCACAAACCTCGGACCTAACACTGAAGCTTTCTTT	CASTNLGPNTEAFF
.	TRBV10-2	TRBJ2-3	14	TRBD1	TGCGCCAGCAAGAGGGACAGCTACACAGATACGCAGTATTTT	CASKRDSYTDTQYF
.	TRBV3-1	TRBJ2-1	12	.	TGTGCCAGCAGCATACCGAACAATGAGCAGTTCTTC	CASSIPNNEQFF
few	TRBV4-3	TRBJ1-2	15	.	TGCGCCAGCAGCCCCCCAAGGGCCAGGGGCTATGGCTACACCTTC	CASSPPRARGYGYTF
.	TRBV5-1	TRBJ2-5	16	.	TGCGCCAGCAGGCGGAGGGCCGGCGGGTACCAAGAGACCCAGTACTTC	CASRRRAGGYQETQYF
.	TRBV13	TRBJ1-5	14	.	TGTGCCAGCAGCTTAGGCAGGGAGGAACAGCCCCAGCATTTT	CASSLGREEQPQHF
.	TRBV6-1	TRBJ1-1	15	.	TGTGCCAGCAGTCCCAAGGGCTTCTTGGGCACTGAAGCTTTCTTT	CASSPKGFLGTEAFF
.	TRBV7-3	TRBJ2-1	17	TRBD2	TGTGCCAGCAGTTTTAGCCCTAGCGGGGGGTTATTAAATGAGCAGTTCTTC	CASSFSPSGGLLNEQFF
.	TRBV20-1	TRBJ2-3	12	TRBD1	TGCAGTGCTAAGGGGACAGGGAATACGCAGTATTTT	CSAKGTGNTQYF
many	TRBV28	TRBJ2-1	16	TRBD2	TGTGCCAGCAGTCCCTCCGGGGGGAGCTCCTACAATGAGCAGTTCTTC	CASSPSGGSSYNEQFF
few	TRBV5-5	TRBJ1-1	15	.	TGTGCCAGCAGCTTCTTTTTCGACTCGAACACTGAAGCTTTCTTT	CASSFFFDSNTEAFF
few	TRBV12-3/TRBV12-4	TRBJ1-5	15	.	TGTGCCAGCAGTTTATTGGTAGGGGGATCTGAGCCCCAGCATTTT	CASSLLVGGSEPQHF
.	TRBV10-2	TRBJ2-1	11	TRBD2	TGCGCCAGCGGGGGGGTGGGTGAGCAGTTCTTC	CASGGVGEQFF
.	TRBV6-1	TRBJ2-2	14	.	TGTGCCAGCCACACCCTCGGGCTCACCGGGGAGCTGTTTTTT	CASHTLGLTGELFF
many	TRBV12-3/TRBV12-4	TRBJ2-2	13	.	TGTGCCAGCAGTTTCCGGGGGCCCGGGGAGCTGTTTTTT	CASSFRGPGELFF
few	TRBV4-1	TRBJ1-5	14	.	TGCGCCAGCAGACTAAGCCCCGGCAATCAGCCCCAGCATTTT	CASRLSPGNQPQHF
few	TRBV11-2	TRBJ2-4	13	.	TGTGCCAGCAGCTCGGACCGCCAAAACATTCAGTACTTC	CASSSDRQNIQYF
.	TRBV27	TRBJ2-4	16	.	TGTGCCAGCAGTTCAACCCTCCGGATAACCGGAAACATTCAGTACTTC	CASSSTLRITGNIQYF
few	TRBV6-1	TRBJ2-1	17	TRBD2	TGTGCCAGCATGGAGGGCACTTGGCTAGCGGGAAATCATGAGCAGTTCTTC	CASMEGTWLAGNHEQFF
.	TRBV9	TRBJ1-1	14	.	TGTGCCAGCAGCATAGATGACCGCAGCACTGAAGCTTTCTTT	CASSIDDRSTEAFF
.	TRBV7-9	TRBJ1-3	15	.	TGTGCCAGCAGCTTCGGCCATTACTCTGGAAACACCATATATTTT	CASSFGHYSGNTIYF
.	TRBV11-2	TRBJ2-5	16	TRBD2	TGTGCCAGCAGCACCTTCGGGACTAGCGGGGGGGAGACCCAGTACTTC	CASSTFGTSGGETQYF
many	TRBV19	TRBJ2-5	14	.	TGTGCCAGTAGTATGGGTGGGCAGATAGAGACCCAGTACTTC	CASSMGGQIETQYF
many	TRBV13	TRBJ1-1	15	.	TGTGCCAGCAGCTTAGGGGCTGGGGGAGTAACTGAAGCTTTCTTT	CASSLGAGGVTEAFF
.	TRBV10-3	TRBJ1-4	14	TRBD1	TGTGCCATCAGTGACGGACAGGGAAGTGAAAAACTGTTTTTT	CAISDGQGSEKLFF
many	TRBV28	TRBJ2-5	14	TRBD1	TGTGCCAGCAGTTTACAGGGGGCATCGGAGACCCAGTACTTC	CASSLQGASETQYF
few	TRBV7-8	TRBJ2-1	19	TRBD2	TGTGCCAGCAGCTACGGACTAGCGGGGGAATGGACCTCCTACAATGAGCAGTTCTTC	CASSYGLAGEWTSYNEQFF
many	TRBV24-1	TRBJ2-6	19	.	TGTGCCACCAGTGACCCCACTTCTTGGAGGACCTCTGGGGCCAACGTCCTGACTTTC	CATSDPTSWRTSGANVLTF
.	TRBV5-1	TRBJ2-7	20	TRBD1	TGCGCCAGCAGCCGGACACCCCGGGACAGGGTGCCGATTAGGGGGTACGAGCAGTACTTC	CASSRTPRDRVPIRGYEQYF
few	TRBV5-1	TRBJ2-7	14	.	TGCGCCAGCAGCTTGTTTCACAGTGACTACGAGCAGTACTTC	CASSLFHSDYEQYF
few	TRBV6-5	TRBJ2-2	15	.	TGTGCCAGCAGTTGGGGACTCCCTAGCACCGGGGAGCTGTTTTTT	CASSWGLPSTGELFF
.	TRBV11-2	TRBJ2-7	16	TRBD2	TGTGCCAGCAGCTGGACTAGCGGGGACATAACCTACGAGCAGTACTTC	CASSWTSGDITYEQYF